This T cell receptor beta chain was sequenced during a study of cytomegalovirus exposure and HLA in healthy donors. Study-wide results and caveats: The number of N-insertions in an Asian-associated ancestry cluster was reportedly below the 666-donor mean in a later analysis. Clonal expansion was found to be greater in HLA-associated TCR beta chains than in equally common others in a later analysis. A later analysis showed TCR association rates differing by HLA locus, peaking at DRB1 and lowest at HLA-C.

Note on this clone: Its antigen is not known.

Primers for the PCR totalled 60 Vbeta and 13 Jbeta. Generated by immunoSEQ multiplex PCR, the TCRdb table keeps only in-frame clones and is missing some. The sample comprises around 93,000 clones, roughly 82% of which are singletons, and 3% to 3.5% rests with the top ten. CDR3 length equals 15 residues. Germline V gene data show CDR1 as LNHDA and CDR2 as SQIVND (reference sequence). The ends were cut back, 4 bases at V and 5 bases at J, with 17 bases in the middle. The rearrangement links TRBV19 to TRBJ1-2; tentatively, D is TRBD1 (6 bases). The source is a man aged 30 to 45 in good health and CMV-seropositive. The sequencing sample was made of PBMCs. CDR3 loop: CASSTFGGLAYGYTF. CDR3 sequence (DNA): TGTGCCAGTAGTACATTTGGGGGCCTCGCTTATGGCTACACCTTC.